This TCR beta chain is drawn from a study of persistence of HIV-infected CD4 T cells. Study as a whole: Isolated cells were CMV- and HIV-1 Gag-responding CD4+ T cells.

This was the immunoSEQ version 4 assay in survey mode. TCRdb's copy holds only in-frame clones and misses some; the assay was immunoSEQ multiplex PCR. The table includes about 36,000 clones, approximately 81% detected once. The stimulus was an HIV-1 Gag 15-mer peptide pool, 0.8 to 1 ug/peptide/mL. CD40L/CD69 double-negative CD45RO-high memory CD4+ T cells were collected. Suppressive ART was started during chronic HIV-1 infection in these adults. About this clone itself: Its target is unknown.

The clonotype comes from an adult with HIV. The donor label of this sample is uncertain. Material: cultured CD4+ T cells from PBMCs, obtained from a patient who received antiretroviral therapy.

CDR3 protein: CASRGDRGHNQPQHF. CDR3 bases: TGTGCCAGCCGAGGGGACAGGGGGCACAATCAGCCCCAGCATTTT. The chain is built from TRBV28 and TRBJ1-5, with 12 bases lining up with TRBD1. The CDR3 contains 15 residues. The germline V gene encodes CDR1 MDHEN and CDR2 SYDVKM. V was pared by 8 bases and J by 3 bases, with 5 bases of the junction left unmatched.